Presented here are 11 T cell receptor beta chains from one specimen sequenced in a study of T cells in Graves' hyperthyroidism and ophthalmopathy. The TCR beta CDR3 regions underwent amplification using RNA transcripts as the source. RT-PCR in the first round (using the HTBI primer set) targeted the TCR CDR3. From the multiplex PCR reads, TCRdb called clonotypes with MiXCR, one entry per CDR3 protein. The top ten hold less than 20% of the sample, which has some 500,000 distinct CDR3 sequences, roughly 14% seen once. Sequenced input: blood. Receptors originate from a woman aged 18-35 years with Graves' hyperthyroidism.

This clonotype showed up just once. The V and J genes are TRBV7-9 and TRBJ2-1, with D perhaps matching TRBD2 (5 bases). From germline, CDR1 is SEHNR and CDR2 FQNEAQ (reference sequence). Trimming left V 5 bases short and J 7 bases short, with 18 bases between. This CDR3 region has 15 residues. The CDR3 loop is CASSRREPADNEQFF. The CDR3 coding sequence is TGTGCCAGCAGCCGCCGGGAACCCGCGGATAATGAGCAGTTCTTC.

The gene calls are TRBV12-3 or TRBV12-4 and TRBJ2-3; 8 bases are shared with TRBD1. CDR3 length equals 16 residues. Germline trimming cut 6 bases from V and 3 bases from J; bases unmatched to any gene: 11. CDR3 sequence (DNA): TGTGCCAGCAGCTCCCCCCGGCAGGGGGCGACAGATACGCAGTATTTT. Residues: CASSSPRQGATDTQYF.

This clonotype was counted at least ten times. The rearrangement links TRBV6-1 to TRBJ2-7; weak D call: TRBD1 (6 bases). There are 15 residues in the CDR3. V was clipped by 3 bases and J by 1 base, with 13 bases between them. Germline CDR1 and CDR2: MNHNS and SASEGT. CDR3 sequence: CASSDLGGPSYEQYV. CDR3 nucleotides: TGTGCCAGCAGTGATCTTGGGGGCCCGTCCTACGAGCAGTACGTC.

This clonotype was recorded at least ten times. This rearrangement joins TRBV10-3 to TRBJ1-6, with D possibly TRBD1 on 6 matching bases. Germline CDR1 reads ENHRY; CDR2 reads SYGVKD. Between the trimmed V and J ends, which lost 0 bases and 5 bases, there was a span of 11 bases. The CDR3 consists of 16 residues. The CDR3 protein is CAISESHQGNNSPLHF. As DNA, the CDR3 is TGTGCCATCAGTGAGTCTCACCAGGGGAATAATTCACCCCTCCACTTT.

The sample holds many counts of this clonotype. The chain recombines TRBV27 with TRBJ2-7; D might be TRBD1 (5 bases). This CDR3 has 12 residues. Germline CDR1 and CDR2: MNHEY and SMNVEV (reference sequence). V was clipped by 9 bases and J by 2 bases, with 11 bases between them. CDR3 protein: CASGAGAYEQYF. As DNA, the CDR3 is TGTGCCAGTGGGGCTGGGGCCTACGAGCAGTACTTC.

This clonotype was seen repeatedly, ten times or more. The chain uses TRBV27 and TRBJ1-2; the D gene is possibly TRBD1 (6 bases). Germline V CDR1 and CDR2: MNHEY, SMNVEV (reference sequence). V was shortened by 6 bases and J by 2 bases, with 10 bases between the two germline ends. This CDR3 spans 13 amino acids. The CDR3 reads CASSRQENYGYTF. The CDR3 region has the DNA TGTGCCAGCAGCAGACAGGAAAACTATGGCTACACCTTC.

This clonotype was seen at least ten times. This chain connects TRBV6-1 to TRBJ1-6; unclear D gene. V lost 6 bases and J lost 0, with 12 bases in between. The CDR3 loop spans 16 amino acids. Germline assignment: CDR1 MNHNS and CDR2 SASEGT. The CDR3 is CASRPEASSYNSPLHF. The CDR3 DNA follows: TGTGCCAGCAGGCCCGAGGCCAGCTCCTATAATTCACCCCTCCACTTT.

This clonotype was recorded a few times. This chain uses TRBV19 with TRBJ1-1; D gene uncertain. The length of the CDR3 is 14 residues. Trimming stripped 1 base from V and 2 bases from J, with 8 bases between. Germline V gene sequence: CDR1 LNHDA, CDR2 SQIVND (reference sequence). The CDR3 loop reads CASSIGQTNTEAFF. The CDR3 DNA sequence: TGTGCCAGTAGTATAGGGCAGACAAACACTGAAGCTTTCTTT.

This clonotype was seen at least ten times. This chain connects TRBV5-1 to TRBJ2-1, with 9 positions matching TRBD1. This CDR3 contains 13 residues. V shed 0 bases, J shed 8 bases, and the junction held 0 bases outside the gene matches. Looked up from germline, CDR1 is SGHRS and CDR2 is YFSETQ. CDR3 sequence reads: CASSLGQGDEQFF. CDR3 nucleotide sequence: TGCGCCAGCAGCTTGGGACAGGGGGATGAGCAGTTCTTC. Full variable domain (remainder filled in from reference TRBV5-1 and TRBJ2-1): KAGVTQTPRYLIKTRGQQVTLSCSPISGHRSVSWYQQTPGQGLQFLFEYFSETQRNKGNFPGRFSGRQFSNSRSEMNVSTLELGDSALYLCASSLGQGDEQFFGPGTRLTVL.

In this sample, this clonotype turned up many times. This sequence joins TRBV2 and TRBJ2-1; D uncertain. Looked up from germline, CDR1 is SNHLY and CDR2 is FYNNEI. V dropped 0 bases and J dropped 3 bases, with 9 bases sitting between them. The CDR3 is 15 amino acids. CDR3 sequence reads: CASSEAVSLYNEQFF. CDR3 in DNA: TGTGCCAGCAGTGAAGCAGTTTCTCTCTACAATGAGCAGTTCTTC.

This clonotype was seen ten or more times. V is TRBV2 and J is TRBJ2-7; no firm D call. The CDR3 is 12 residues long. In germline, CDR1 is SNHLY, CDR2 FYNNEI. V lost 4 bases and J lost 3, with 7 bases in between. CDR3 protein: CASSAASYEQYF. The CDR3 region has the DNA TGTGCCAGCAGTGCCGCCAGCTACGAGCAGTACTTC.